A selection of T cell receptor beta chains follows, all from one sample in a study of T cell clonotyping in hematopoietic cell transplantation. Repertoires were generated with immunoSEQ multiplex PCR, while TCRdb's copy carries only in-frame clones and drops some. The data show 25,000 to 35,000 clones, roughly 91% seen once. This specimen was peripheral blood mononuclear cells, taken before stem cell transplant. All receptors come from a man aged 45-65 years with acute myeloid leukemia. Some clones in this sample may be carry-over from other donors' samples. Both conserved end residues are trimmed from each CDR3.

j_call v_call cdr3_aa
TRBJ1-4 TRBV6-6 ASSQQGQVNEKLF
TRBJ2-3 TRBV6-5 ASSWLAEVTDTQY
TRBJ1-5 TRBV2 ASSLVGAEQPQH
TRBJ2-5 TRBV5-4 ASSSTRTSGAGETQY
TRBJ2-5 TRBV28 ASSFRDTVAQETQY
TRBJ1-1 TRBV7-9 ASSLTTGTEAF
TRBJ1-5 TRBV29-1 SVGKGSNQPQH
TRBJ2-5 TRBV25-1 ASSELSGRETQY
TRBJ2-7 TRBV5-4 ASSRDRSYEQY
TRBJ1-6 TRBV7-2 ASSALPHPDSPLH
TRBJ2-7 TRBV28 ASSYPGTVGTDGEQY
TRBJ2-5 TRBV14 ASSQQGRYQETQY
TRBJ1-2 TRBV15 ATSRDPFRDTYGYT
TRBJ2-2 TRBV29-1 SAMTSSYGELF
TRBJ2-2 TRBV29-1 SVGNRGDTGELF
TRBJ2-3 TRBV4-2 ASSQVRQGTQY
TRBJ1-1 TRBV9 ASSGGPQPGMTEAF
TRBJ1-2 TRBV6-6 ASRHGPSNYGYT
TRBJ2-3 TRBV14 ASSQEWSTDTQY
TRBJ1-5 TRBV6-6 ASRSTGANNQPQH
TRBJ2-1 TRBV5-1 ATRPNYNEQF
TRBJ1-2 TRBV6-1 ASPKGGSGYT